Listed here is a single T cell receptor (beta chain). Assay: immunoSEQ multiplex PCR; the TCRdb copy retains only in-frame clones and omits some. The sample consists of about 53,000 clones, roughly 84% of them appearing once. This sample was taken from a study of blood T cell repertoires in COVID-19. Across the whole study: Researchers got acute and convalescent COVID-19 samples from the United States, Italy and Spain. Sample material is recorded as cDNA or gDNA derived from T cells, B-cell-depleted T cells, or PBMCs.

V lost 7 bases to trimming and J lost 6 bases, with 21 bases between them. Germline V gene sequence: CDR1 MDHEN, CDR2 SYDVKM. This CDR3 region has 15 residues. The chain uses TRBV28 and TRBJ1-2; D possibly corresponds to TRBD1 (5 bases). This receptor was obtained from a man in his 70s with active COVID-19. The material sequenced was peripheral blood. CDR3 sequence reads: CASTPLPDRFNGYTF. CDR3 DNA sequence: TGTGCCAGCACGCCCCTCCCCGACAGATTTAATGGCTACACCTTC.